The 21 T cell receptor beta chains listed next were all sequenced from one sample in a study of blood T cell repertoires in COVID-19 (dated by TCRdb to 2020 to 2022). Receptor amplification or capture employed the immunoSEQ multiplex PCR assay. TCRdb limited this immuneACCESS table to in-frame rearrangements with V and J called. A share of clones is missing; checked studies link under half to unresolved V genes, and the rest is unexplained. For this sample the table gives 250,000 to 350,000 clones, of which approximately 88% were detected only once. About 1.6% of the sample goes to the ten largest clones. Sequenced sample: peripheral blood. These receptor sequences come from a human donor with COVID-19, enrolled during active disease. The donor label of this sample is uncertain.

This sequence joins TRBV30 and TRBJ1-1; 8 nucleotides align to TRBD1. Germline V gene sequence: CDR1 GTSNPN, CDR2 SVGIG (reference sequence). After removal of 3 bases from V and 2 bases from J, the junction contained 2 bases not matched to a gene. The length of the CDR3 is 13 residues. The CDR3 spells CAWRDRANTEAFF. Written as DNA, the CDR3 is TGTGCCTGGAGGGACAGGGCCAACACTGAAGCTTTCTTT.

This chain connects TRBV3-1 (or the pseudogene TRBV3-2) to TRBJ1-2, with a tentative D call TRBD1 (5 bases). The length of the CDR3 is 11 residues. Germline lookup yields CDR1 LGHDT and CDR2 YNNKEL (reference sequence). Trimming removed 3 bases at V and 8 bases at J, with 7 bases between. CDR3 region: CASSHRAGYTF. For the CDR3, the DNA is TGTGCCAGCAGCCACAGGGCGGGCTACACCTTC.

J is TRBJ2-5 and V is TRBV28; TRBD2 matches 8 bases. Per the germline V gene, CDR1 is MDHEN and CDR2 is SYDVKM. Germline trimming cut 6 bases from V and 1 base from J; bases unmatched to any gene: 4. The CDR3 has 14 residues. CDR3 protein: CASSPTSGQETQYF. In DNA, the CDR3 is TGTGCCAGCAGCCCAACTAGCGGCCAAGAGACCCAGTACTTC.

This clone occurred a few times. DNA of the CDR3: TGTGCCAGTACCACGACAGAAGTATTCTATGGCTACACCTTC. Protein sequence: CASTTTEVFYGYTF. The V call is TRBV19, the J call TRBJ1-2; tentative D call: TRBD1 (5 bases). The V gene's germline CDR1 is LNHDA and CDR2 SQIVND (reference sequence). V gave up 7 bases and J gave up 4 bases, with 16 bases separating them. The CDR3 length is 14 residues.

V and J are TRBV5-1 and TRBJ2-1; possible D gene TRBD1, 6 bases. From germline, CDR1 is SGHRS and CDR2 YFSETQ. The V end lost 2 bases, the J end lost 2 bases, and 11 bases lay between the germline ends. The CDR3 spans 15 residues. The CDR3, as DNA: TGCGCCAGCAGCTTATTCAGGGGCACCTACAATGAGCAGTTCTTC. Translated, it gives CASSLFRGTYNEQFF.

A single count supports this clone. The V and J genes are TRBV7-8 and TRBJ2-5, with a weak D call TRBD1 (6 bases). V was shortened by 0 bases and J by 5 bases, with 22 bases between the two germline ends. CDR3 length equals 18 residues. Looked up from germline, CDR1 is SGHVS and CDR2 is FQNEAQ. In nucleotides, the CDR3 is TGTGCCAGCAGCTTAGCGCACGGGCGGAATAATCAGGGGGAGACCCAGTACTTC. It specifies CASSLAHGRNNQGETQYF.

The J gene is TRBJ2-1, the V gene TRBV11-2, with 7 nucleotides matching TRBD1. Germline lookup yields CDR1 SGHAT and CDR2 FQNNGV. V trimming: 1 base; J trimming: 6 bases; junction bases outside the gene matches: 0. This CDR3 has 13 residues. CDR3 residues: CASSLGTGNEQFF. In nucleotides, the CDR3 is TGTGCCAGCAGCTTAGGGACAGGCAATGAGCAGTTCTTC.

This clone was detected a few times. This chain links TRBV12-5 with TRBJ2-3, with D possibly being TRBD2 (6 bases). The V end lost 4 bases, the J end lost 4 bases, and 9 bases lay between the germline ends. CDR1 is LGHNT and CDR2 is FRNRAP in the germline V gene. There are 13 residues in the CDR3. The CDR3 nucleotides read TGTGCTAGTGGTTCGGCGGGACCAGATACGCAGTATTTT. Amino acids: CASGSAGPDTQYF.

A remark on this clone: A junction end diverges from the germline sequence, so it may reflect a read error. This CDR3 is also generated by other DNA sequences in the sample. The gene calls are TRBV11-2 and TRBJ2-7; D might be TRBD1 (6 bases). Germline V gives CDR1 SGHAT, CDR2 FQNNGV. The CDR3 loop spans 13 amino acids. The CDR3 protein is CASSLGQNYEQYF. CDR3 coding DNA: TGTGCCAGTAGCTTAGGACAGAACTACGAGCAGTACTTC.

The chain carries TRBV3-1 (or the pseudogene TRBV3-2) and TRBJ2-7; no clear D gene. Germline V CDR1 and CDR2: LGHDT, YNNKEL (reference sequence). This CDR3 is built from 12 residues. Deletions cut 1 base from V and 4 bases from J, with 5 bases between. CDR3 sequence (DNA): TGTGCCAGCAGCCAAGCCCAATACGAGCAGTACTTC. Translated, it gives CASSQAQYEQYF.

The J gene is TRBJ2-5, the V gene TRBV4-3, with D possibly matching TRBD2 (6 bases). This CDR3 has 15 residues. Germline V gene data show CDR1 as LGHNA and CDR2 as YSLEER. V was pared by 0 bases and J by 5 bases, with 13 bases between. The CDR3 bases are TGCGCCAGCAGCCAAGAGAGTCTAGGAGGGGAGACCCAGTACTTC. It codes for CASSQESLGGETQYF.

The gene calls are TRBV5-5 and TRBJ1-5; TRBD1 is a possible D gene (5 bases). This CDR3 has 15 amino acids. The V and J ends lost 0 bases and 3 bases respectively, with 10 bases between them. Germline V gene lookup returns CDR1 SGHKS and CDR2 YYEKEE (reference sequence). The DNA of the CDR3 is TGTGCCAGCAGCTTGGAGGGGCGGATCAATCAGCCCCAGCATTTT. This encodes CASSLEGRINQPQHF.

This chain connects TRBV3-1 (or the pseudogene TRBV3-2) to TRBJ2-5, with 10 bases that match TRBD2. J lost 5 bases, V lost 4 bases, and 4 bases had no gene match. CDR3 length: 14 residues. CDR1 and CDR2 from the germline V gene are LGHDT and YNNKEL (reference sequence). The DNA for the CDR3 is TGTGCCAGCAGCCCCGGGACTAGCGCTGAGACCCAGTACTTC. It is translated as CASSPGTSAETQYF.

J is TRBJ1-3 and V is TRBV6-6, with D possibly being TRBD1 (6 bases). CDR1 MNHNY and CDR2 SVGAGI come from the germline V gene (reference sequence). Trimming cost V 7 bases and J 1 base, with 11 bases left between them. This CDR3 spans 14 amino acids. The CDR3 coding sequence is TGTGCCAGCACCCAGAGGGGGTCTGGAAACACCATATATTTT. Translation gives CASTQRGSGNTIYF.

The chain recombines TRBV5-1 with TRBJ1-1; possible D gene TRBD1, 5 bases. This CDR3 comprises 14 residues. The germline gives CDR1 SGHRS, CDR2 YFSETQ. V was pared by 1 base and J by 1 base, with 8 bases between. CDR3 region: CASSLLQANTEAFF. The CDR3 coding sequence is TGCGCCAGCAGCTTGCTACAGGCGAACACTGAAGCTTTCTTT.

This clone was detected only a few times. The CDR3 sequence: CASSSVNTEAFF. The CDR3 DNA is TGTGCCAGCAGTTCCGTAAACACTGAAGCTTTCTTT. The genes are TRBV28 and TRBJ1-1; D is uncertain. Looked up from germline, CDR1 is MDHEN and CDR2 is SYDVKM. This CDR3 contains 12 residues. Trimming removed 4 bases at V and 2 bases at J, with 5 bases between.

The gene calls are TRBV3-1 (or the pseudogene TRBV3-2) and TRBJ2-7; tentatively, D is TRBD2 (7 bases). V lost 4 bases, J lost 4 bases, and 17 bases lay in between. The CDR3 extends over 15 amino acids. Germline values: CDR1 LGHDT, CDR2 YNNKEL (reference sequence). Here the CDR3 DNA reads TGTGCCAGCAGCCCCGCGGGGGCGGGCGTGTACGAGCAGTACTTC. It specifies CASSPAGAGVYEQYF.

The chain links TRBV7-2 to TRBJ1-5, with a weak D call TRBD1 (6 bases). The CDR3 contains 17 residues. Germline V CDR1 and CDR2: SGHTA, FQGNSA. The ends were cut back, 4 bases at V and 5 bases at J, with 21 bases in the middle. CDR3 coding DNA: TGTGCCAGCAGCTCTGACCGGGGGCGGGGGGCGGATCAGCCCCAGCATTTT. Translating gives CASSSDRGRGADQPQHF.

The rearrangement uses TRBV7-8 and TRBJ2-1; 12 bases match TRBD2. Germline V gives CDR1 SGHVS, CDR2 FQNEAQ. The CDR3 is made up of 16 amino acids. The trim removed 2 bases at V and 6 bases at J, leaving 5 bases unmatched. DNA for the CDR3: TGTGCCAGCAGCTTAAGGCTAGCGGGAGGGCCCAATGAGCAGTTCTTC. This translates into CASSLRLAGGPNEQFF. Based on the CDR3 plus reference TRBV7-8 and TRBJ2-1, the full variable domain is GAGVSQSPRYKVAKRGQDVALRCDPISGHVSLFWYQQALGQGPEFLTYFQNEAQLDKSGLPSDRFFAERPEGSVSTLKIQRTQQEDSAVYLCASSLRLAGGPNEQFFGPGTRLTVL.

This chain links TRBV7-9 with TRBJ2-3; TRBD2 might be the D (6 bases). The CDR3 is 14 residues long. Between the trimmed V and J ends, which lost 4 bases and 4 bases, there was a span of 12 bases. Germline V CDR1 and CDR2: SEHNR, FQNEAQ (reference sequence). CDR3 nucleotides: TGTGCCAGCAGCTCCCCGGGACTGGCAGATACGCAGTATTTT. It specifies CASSSPGLADTQYF.

This chain connects TRBV11-3 to TRBJ2-7; 7 positions agree with TRBD2. Germline V gives CDR1 SGHNT, CDR2 YENEEA. The CDR3 sequence is 12 residues long. V was pared by 8 bases and J by 3 bases, with 4 bases of the junction left unmatched. This chain's CDR3 is CASPPGGYEQYF. CDR3 nucleotide sequence: TGTGCCAGCCCCCCGGGGGGCTACGAGCAGTACTTC. Full variable domain (rest looked up from reference TRBV11-3 and TRBJ2-7): EAGVVQSPRYKIIEKKQPVAFWCNPISGHNTLYWYLQNLGQGPELLIRYENEEAVDDSQLPKDRFSAERLKGVDSTLKIQPAELGDSAVYLCASPPGGYEQYFGPGTRLTVT.